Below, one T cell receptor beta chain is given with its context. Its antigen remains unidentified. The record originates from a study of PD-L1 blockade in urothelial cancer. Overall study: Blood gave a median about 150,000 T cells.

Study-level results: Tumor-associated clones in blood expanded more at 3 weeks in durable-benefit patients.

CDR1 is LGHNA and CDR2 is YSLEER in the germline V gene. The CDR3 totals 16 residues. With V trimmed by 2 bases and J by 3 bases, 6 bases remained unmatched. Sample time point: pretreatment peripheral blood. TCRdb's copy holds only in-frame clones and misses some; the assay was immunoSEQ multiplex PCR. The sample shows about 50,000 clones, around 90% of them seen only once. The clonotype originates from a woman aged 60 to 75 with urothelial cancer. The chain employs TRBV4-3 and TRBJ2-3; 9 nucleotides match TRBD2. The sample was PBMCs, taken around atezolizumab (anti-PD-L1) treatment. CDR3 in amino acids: CASSQNLAGLTDTQYF. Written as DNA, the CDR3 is TGCGCCAGCAGCCAAAACCTAGCGGGACTGACAGATACGCAGTATTTT.